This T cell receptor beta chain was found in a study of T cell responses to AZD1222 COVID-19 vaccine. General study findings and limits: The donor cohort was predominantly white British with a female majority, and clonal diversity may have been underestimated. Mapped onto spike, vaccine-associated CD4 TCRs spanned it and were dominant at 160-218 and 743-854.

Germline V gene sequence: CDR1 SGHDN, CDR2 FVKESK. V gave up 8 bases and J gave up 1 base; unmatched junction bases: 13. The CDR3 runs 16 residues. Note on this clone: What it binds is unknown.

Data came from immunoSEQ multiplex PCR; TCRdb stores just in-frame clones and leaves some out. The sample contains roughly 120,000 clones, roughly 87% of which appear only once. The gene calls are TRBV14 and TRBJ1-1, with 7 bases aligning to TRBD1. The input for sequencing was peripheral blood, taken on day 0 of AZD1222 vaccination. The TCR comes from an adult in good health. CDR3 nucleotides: TGTGCCAGCCAACCCTACAGGGGCAAGGGGAACACTGAAGCTTTCTTT. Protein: CASQPYRGKGNTEAFF.